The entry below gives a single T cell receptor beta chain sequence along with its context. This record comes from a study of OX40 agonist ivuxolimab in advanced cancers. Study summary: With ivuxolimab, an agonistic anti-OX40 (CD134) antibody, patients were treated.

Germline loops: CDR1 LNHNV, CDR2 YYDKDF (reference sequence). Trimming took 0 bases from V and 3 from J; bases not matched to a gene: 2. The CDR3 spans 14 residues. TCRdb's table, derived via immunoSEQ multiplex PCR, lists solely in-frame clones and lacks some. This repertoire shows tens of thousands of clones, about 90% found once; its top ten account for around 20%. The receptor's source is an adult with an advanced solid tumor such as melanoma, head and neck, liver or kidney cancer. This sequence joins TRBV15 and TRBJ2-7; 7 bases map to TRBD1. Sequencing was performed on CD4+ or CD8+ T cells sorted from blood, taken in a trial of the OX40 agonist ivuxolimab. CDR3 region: CATSREGQLYEQYF. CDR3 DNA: TGTGCCACCAGCAGAGAGGGACAGCTCTACGAGCAGTACTTC.